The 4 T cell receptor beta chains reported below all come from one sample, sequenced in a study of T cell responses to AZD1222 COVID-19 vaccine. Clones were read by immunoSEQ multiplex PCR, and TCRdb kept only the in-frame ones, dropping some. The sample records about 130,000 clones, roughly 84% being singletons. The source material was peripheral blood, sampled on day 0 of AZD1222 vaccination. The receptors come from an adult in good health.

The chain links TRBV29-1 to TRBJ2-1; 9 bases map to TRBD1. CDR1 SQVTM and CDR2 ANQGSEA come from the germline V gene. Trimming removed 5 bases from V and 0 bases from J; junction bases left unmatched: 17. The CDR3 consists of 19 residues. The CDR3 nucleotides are TGCAGCGTTTATAGTAGGACAGGGGACCTGCGAGGCTCCTACAATGAGCAGTTCTTC. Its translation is CSVYSRTGDLRGSYNEQFF.

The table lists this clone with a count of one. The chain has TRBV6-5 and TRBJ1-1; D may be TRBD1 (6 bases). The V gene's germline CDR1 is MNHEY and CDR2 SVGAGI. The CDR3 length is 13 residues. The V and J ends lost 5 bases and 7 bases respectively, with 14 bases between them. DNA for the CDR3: TGTGCCAGCAGTCCGGGGGCCCCAGGTGAAGCTTTCTTT. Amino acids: CASSPGAPGEAFF.

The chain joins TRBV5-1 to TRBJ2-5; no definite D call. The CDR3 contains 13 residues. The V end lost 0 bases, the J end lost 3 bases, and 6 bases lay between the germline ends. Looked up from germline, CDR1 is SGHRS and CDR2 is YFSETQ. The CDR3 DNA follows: TGCGCCAGCAGCTTGGGGCAGAAAGAGACCCAGTACTTC. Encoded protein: CASSLGQKETQYF.

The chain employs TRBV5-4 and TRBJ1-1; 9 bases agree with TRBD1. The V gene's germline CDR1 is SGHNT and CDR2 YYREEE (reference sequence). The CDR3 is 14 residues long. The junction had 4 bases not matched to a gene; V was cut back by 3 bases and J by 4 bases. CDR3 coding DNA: TGTGCCAGCAGCTCTGACAGGGGGGGCACTGAAGCTTTCTTT. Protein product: CASSSDRGGTEAFF.